This T cell receptor beta chain was identified during a study of T cell repertoires in cytomegalovirus infection. Study in general: Recently identified HLA-C-restricted CMV epitopes were used, and well-studied HLA-B-restricted CMV epitopes were used as well. The public TCR beta signatures pointed to both CMV infection and matching HLA type.

Per the germline V gene, CDR1 is SGHTA and CDR2 is FQGNSA. The CDR3 consists of 17 residues. With V trimmed by 6 bases and J by 6 bases, 16 bases remained unmatched. This clonotype was seen at least ten times. Its matching antigen is unknown. TCRdb re-analysed the reads in MiXCR, keeping a single row per CDR3 protein. The table shows 230,000 or so distinct CDR3 sequences, with 30% to 45% occurring only once. Findings and limits, study-wide: HLA-C-restricted, CMV-specific TCR beta clonotypes were dominant ex vivo. Cumulative frequency (of public TCR beta family members) identified carriers of CMV plus the relevant HLA.

The TCR comes from a human donor in good health (CMV status not recorded). Some clones in this sample may be carry-over from other donors' samples. The chain recombines TRBV7-2 with TRBJ2-2; 7 bases line up with TRBD2. The input for sequencing was CD8+ T cells from cultured PBMCs, taken from culture after CMV antigen stimulation. CDR3 DNA: TGTGCCAGCAGTTCTCCTCGGACTAGTTCGGTCGCCGGGGAGCTGTTTTTT. Protein product: CASSSPRTSSVAGELFF.